This T cell receptor (beta chain) is drawn from a study of T cell repertoires in cytomegalovirus infection. Study-wide context: In public TCR beta signatures, there were indications of both CMV infection and matching HLA type. Study-wide results and limits: The ex vivo response was dominated by HLA-C-restricted CMV-specific TCR beta clonotypes.

TCRdb analysed the reads with MiXCR anew, one entry per CDR3 protein. The sample has 500,000 or so distinct CDR3 sequences; 16% are singletons. This clonotype was recorded a few times. The antigen remains undetermined. The CDR3 spans 15 residues. The germline gives CDR1 LGHNA, CDR2 YNFKEQ. V was pared by 4 bases and J by 3 bases, with 6 bases of the junction left unmatched. The sequencing sample was made of CD8+ T cells from PBMCs. The TCR originated in a human donor in good health (CMV status not recorded). Some clones in this sample may be carry-over from other donors' samples. The chain couples TRBV4-2 to TRBJ2-1; 7 bases agree with TRBD2. The CDR3: CASSPFLADYNEQFF. The CDR3 DNA reads as TGTGCCAGCAGCCCCTTCCTAGCGGACTACAATGAGCAGTTCTTC.